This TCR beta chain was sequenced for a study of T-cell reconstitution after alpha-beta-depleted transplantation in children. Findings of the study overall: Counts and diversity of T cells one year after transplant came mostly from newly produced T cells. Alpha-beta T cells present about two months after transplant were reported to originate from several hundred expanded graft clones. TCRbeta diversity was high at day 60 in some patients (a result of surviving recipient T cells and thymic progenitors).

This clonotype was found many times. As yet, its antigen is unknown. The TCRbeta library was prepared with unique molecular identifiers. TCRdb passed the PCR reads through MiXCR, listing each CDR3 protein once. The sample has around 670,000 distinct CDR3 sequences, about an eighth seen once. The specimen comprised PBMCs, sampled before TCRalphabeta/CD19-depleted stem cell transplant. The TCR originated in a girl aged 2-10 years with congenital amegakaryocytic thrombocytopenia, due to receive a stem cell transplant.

In nucleotides, the CDR3 is TGCGCCAGCAGCTGGAAACCCGTGCAGGGAGACTCCTACGAGCAGTACTTC. This codes for CASSWKPVQGDSYEQYF. The rearrangement uses TRBV5-1 and TRBJ2-7; either TRBD1 or TRBD2 may fit D (5 bases each). This CDR3 comprises 17 residues. V lost 3 bases and J 0 bases, leaving 19 bases between the germline ends. The germline CDR1 and CDR2 sequences are SGHRS and YFSETQ. Combining the CDR3 with reference TRBV5-1 and TRBJ2-7 gives the whole variable domain KAGVTQTPRYLIKTRGQQVTLSCSPISGHRSVSWYQQTPGQGLQFLFEYFSETQRNKGNFPGRFSGRQFSNSRSEMNVSTLELGDSALYLCASSWKPVQGDSYEQYFGPGTRLTVT.